The clone carrying this T cell receptor (beta chain) is a singleton in its sample. This sample was included in a study of cytomegalovirus exposure and HLA in healthy donors. CDR3 size: 16 residues. The germline V gene has CDR1 SGHVS and CDR2 FNYEAQ. J lost 7 bases, V lost 5 bases, and 10 bases had no gene match. PCR primers comprised 60 Vbeta and 13 Jbeta primers. Using immunoSEQ multiplex PCR, the repertoire was profiled, and TCRdb retains in-frame clones only, with some absent. This sample yields fewer than 200,000 clones, of which 80% to 90% are seen a single time; about 0.82% belongs to the top ten.

V usage is TRBV7-6 and J usage is TRBJ2-1, with TRBD2 matching over 11 bases. The origin of this receptor is a woman aged 18-29 years in good health and CMV-seronegative. The specimen was PBMCs. CDR3 bases: TGTGCCAGCAGCGCTATAGCGGGAGGGAGGGGTAATGAGCAGTTCTTC. It specifies CASSAIAGGRGNEQFF.